This is a list of T cell receptor beta chains from one sample in a study of blood T cell repertoires in COVID-19. The assay was immunoSEQ multiplex PCR, and TCRdb's table has in-frame clones only and misses some. The repertoire holds around 140,000 clones, with 75% to 90% as singletons. The material sequenced was PBMCs or T cells enriched from blood (not recorded which). The receptors stem from a man aged 50 to 59 who had recovered from COVID-19. Each CDR3 is given with its conserved first and last residue. The order of the fields is D gene, V gene, CDR3 length, J gene, clone size, CDR3 DNA, CDR3 protein. A D gene is named only where the DNA matches it firmly. Size tells how often a clone was seen (once, few, many) or the class of an expanded clone, and some rows leave it out.

>TRBD2|TRBV19|16|TRBJ2-1|once
TGTGCCAGTAGGGGACTAGCGGGGGACTCCTACAATGAGCAGTTCTTC
CASRGLAGDSYNEQFF
>-|TRBV28|14|TRBJ2-1|-
TGTGCCAGCAGTGCACAGGTCTCCTACAATGAGCAGTTCTTC
CASSAQVSYNEQFF
>-|TRBV27|14|TRBJ1-2|-
TGTGCCAGCAGTTTCAAAGGGGCATGGGGTGGCTACACCTTC
CASSFKGAWGGYTF
>TRBD1|TRBV7-3|13|TRBJ2-1|-
TGTGCCAGCAGCACAGGGGGGTACAATGAGCAGTTCTTC
CASSTGGYNEQFF
>-|TRBV4-3|15|TRBJ1-6|few
TGCGCCAGCAGCCGACAGAGCTCCTATAATTCACCCCTCCACTTT
CASSRQSSYNSPLHF
>TRBD1|TRBV4-1|18|TRBJ1-2|few
TGCGCCAGCAGCCAAGTCGGACCCAAAAGGGGACAGGGCTATGGCTACACCTTC
CASSQVGPKRGQGYGYTF
>-|TRBV5-1|15|TRBJ1-1|-
TGCGCCAGCAGCTCAGGCGGGGTTGGGAACACTGAAGCTTTCTTT
CASSSGGVGNTEAFF
>-|TRBV19|15|TRBJ2-3|-
TGTGCCAGTAGTGGCAGATTTTATAGCACAGATACGCAGTATTTT
CASSGRFYSTDTQYF
>-|TRBV7-2|15|TRBJ2-5|-
TGTGCCAGCAGCTTAAGTAGCCGAACCGGGGAGACCCAGTACTTC
CASSLSSRTGETQYF
>TRBD1|TRBV11-2|17|TRBJ2-5|-
TGTGCCAGCAGCTCACTCGGACAGGGGGATTTTGGGGAGACCCAGTACTTC
CASSSLGQGDFGETQYF
>TRBD1|TRBV27|13|TRBJ1-2|-
TGTGCCAGCAGTTTAAAACAGGGGCTTGGCTACACCTTC
CASSLKQGLGYTF
>-|TRBV2|13|TRBJ1-2|few
TGTGCCAGCAGTCCATATACAGAACGTGGCTACACCTTC
CASSPYTERGYTF
>-|TRBV7-8|14|TRBJ2-3|once
TGTGCCAGCAGCTTAGACCTGCCCAGGCTTGGGCAGTATTTT
CASSLDLPRLGQYF
>TRBD1|TRBV5-4|15|TRBJ1-1|-
TGTGCCAGCAGGCCCGGGACAGGGTTGAACACTGAAGCTTTCTTT
CASRPGTGLNTEAFF